The clone carrying this T cell receptor (beta chain) appeared a single time. The data stem from a study of T cell changes during pregnancy in multiple sclerosis. The CDR3 contains 13 residues. Germline lookup yields CDR1 GTSNPN and CDR2 SVGIG (reference sequence). V lost 4 bases to trimming and J lost 4 bases, with 13 bases between them. The method was immunoSEQ multiplex PCR; TCRdb's version includes in-frame clones alone and lacks a portion of them. The sample records about 100,000 clones, 80% to 95% being singletons. V and J are TRBV30 and TRBJ1-1; tentative D call: TRBD1 (6 bases). This specimen consisted of peripheral blood, obtained in the third trimester of pregnancy. The source is a female donor in good health, enrolled as a control in a pregnancy study. CDR3 loop: CAWTAGAVTEAFF. In nucleotides, the CDR3 is TGTGCCTGGACGGCAGGGGCGGTCACTGAAGCTTTCTTT.